A selection of T cell receptor beta chains follows, all from one sample in a study of stem cell transplantation in POMP-related autoinflammatory disease. Repertoires were generated with immunoSEQ multiplex PCR, while TCRdb's copy carries only in-frame clones and drops some. The data contain some 65,000 clones, approximately 91% of them seen just once; the ten biggest clones take up more than 0.55%. This sample comprised CD4+ T cells from PBMCs, obtained after stem cell transplantation. Receptors originate from a human patient with POMP-related autoinflammation and immune dysregulation (PRAID). Some of the T cells may derive from the graft donor. Each CDR3 is given with its conserved first and last residue. Each record gives: J gene, clone size, V gene, D gene, CDR3 DNA, CDR3 protein. The D gene is left open where the match is weak. Rows may omit the clone size; those that give it use once, few, many or a size class.

>TRBJ2-3|.|TRBV10-3|TRBD2
TGTGCCGCGGCGGGAGGGCCGAGAGGCACAGATACGCAGTATTTT
CAAAGGPRGTDTQYF
>TRBJ1-1|.|TRBV7-9|.
TGTGCCAGCAGCTCAAAGTTGAACACTGAAGCTTTCTTT
CASSSKLNTEAFF
>TRBJ2-5|.|TRBV4-1|TRBD2
TGCGCCAGCAGCCCCCGACTAGCGGGAAGCGGGGAGACCCAGTACTTC
CASSPRLAGSGETQYF
>TRBJ2-2|.|TRBV19|.
TGTGCCAGTAGTAGGTGGCGTGGAGGGAACGGGGAGCTGTTTTTT
CASSRWRGGNGELFF
>TRBJ2-7|.|TRBV5-1|TRBD1
TGCGCCAGCAGCTTGGCCCGGGACAGGGAAAATGCCTACGAGCAGTACTTC
CASSLARDRENAYEQYF
>TRBJ2-1|.|TRBV27|TRBD2
TGTGCCAGCAGTGACGGGACTACCCGCGAGCAGTTCTTC
CASSDGTTREQFF
>TRBJ2-3|.|TRBV7-6|TRBD2
TGTGCCAGCAGCTTTAGTCCAGCGGGGGAAACAGATACGCAGTATTTT
CASSFSPAGETDTQYF
>TRBJ2-3|.|TRBV4-1|TRBD2
TGCGCCAGCAGCCAAGAAGGGACTAGCGGGAGTGCGCAGTATTTT
CASSQEGTSGSAQYF
>TRBJ2-1|.|TRBV18|.
TGTGCCAGCTCACCACGGGCGGGAAGGGCCTACAATGAGCAGTTCTTC
CASSPRAGRAYNEQFF
>TRBJ1-4|.|TRBV28|TRBD1
TGTGCCAGCAGCCCAGGGGGCGCGGCAACTAATGAAAAACTGTTTTTT
CASSPGGAATNEKLFF
>TRBJ2-7|.|TRBV10-3|TRBD1
TGTGCCATCAGAGTGGCAGGGGGCATTTACGAGCAGTACTTC
CAIRVAGGIYEQYF
>TRBJ1-4|.|TRBV18|.
TGTGCCAGCTCACCAGGGGGGCGCGGTGAAAAACTGTTTTTT
CASSPGGRGEKLFF
>TRBJ2-5|.|TRBV24-1|TRBD2
TGTGCCACCAGTGATTCCGGGGGGTCGGGAGTAGAGACCCAGTACTTC
CATSDSGGSGVETQYF
>TRBJ2-1|.|TRBV28|TRBD1
TGTGCCACCGAGAGCCGGGACAGGGGGCATAGTGAGCAGTTCTTC
CATESRDRGHSEQFF
>TRBJ2-7|.|TRBV6-1|.
TGTGCCAGCAGTGAGGCCGGGGTGACCTACGAGCAGTACTTC
CASSEAGVTYEQYF
>TRBJ2-2|.|TRBV7-2|TRBD1
TGTGCCAGCAGCGCGACAGGGGGAGGAACCGGGGAGCTGTTTTTT
CASSATGGGTGELFF
>TRBJ2-5|.|TRBV14|.
TGTGCCAGCAGCCCTATTGGCCAGCAAGAGACCCAGTACTTC
CASSPIGQQETQYF
>TRBJ2-3|once|TRBV24-1|.
TGTGCCACCAGTGATTTGGGGTCAGGCACAGATACGCAGTATTTT
CATSDLGSGTDTQYF
>TRBJ1-1|.|TRBV4-1|.
TGCGCCAGCAGCGCGGGACACTATCTTTCTGAAGCTTTCTTT
CASSAGHYLSEAFF
>TRBJ1-5|once|TRBV6-5|.
TGTGCCAGCAGCAGGTACGGGGGTTCCGACCAGCCCCAGCATTTT
CASSRYGGSDQPQHF
>TRBJ1-4|once|TRBV30|.
TGTGCCCGCGGGGGGAATGAAAAACTGTTTTTT
CARGGNEKLFF
>TRBJ2-2|.|TRBV4-1|.
TGCGCCAGCAGCCGCCCCGCCGGGGAGCTGTTTTTT
CASSRPAGELFF
>TRBJ2-5|.|TRBV18|TRBD2
TGTGCCAGCTCACCAGAGGGAGGGAAGACCCAGTACTTC
CASSPEGGKTQYF
>TRBJ2-7|.|TRBV19|TRBD1
TGTGCCAGTAGTTCGCGGGACAGGATCTACGAGCAGTACTTC
CASSSRDRIYEQYF
>TRBJ1-2|.|TRBV20-1|.
TGCAGTGCTAGAGCCTATGGCTACACCTTC
CSARAYGYTF
>TRBJ1-2|.|TRBV28|.
TGTGCCAGCAGTTTATCCCCAGGCAAATATGGCTACACCTTC
CASSLSPGKYGYTF
>TRBJ2-1|.|TRBV19|.
TGTGCCAGTAAGAGGAGGAGCTCCTACAATGAGCAGTTCTTC
CASKRRSSYNEQFF
>TRBJ2-6|.|TRBV29-1|.
TGCAGCGTTGAAAGGCTGAGGGGCCCTGGGGCCAACGTCCTGACTTTC
CSVERLRGPGANVLTF
>TRBJ1-2|.|TRBV5-1|.
TGCGCCAGCATGGGGGCGCGGACCTATGGCTACACCTTC
CASMGARTYGYTF
>TRBJ2-1|.|TRBV29-1|.
TGCAGCGTTCACGGGAGTGCCTACAATGAGCAGTTCTTC
CSVHGSAYNEQFF
>TRBJ1-3|.|TRBV18|.
TGTGCCAGCTCACCCCAGGGGTCCGGTGGAAACACCATATATTTT
CASSPQGSGGNTIYF